This entry lists 14 T cell receptor beta chains sequenced from one sample in a study of shared clonotypes between healthy human individuals. Naive CD8 cells, CD45RO-negative and positively selected for CCR7, excluded terminally differentiated effector memory CD45RA+ cells. Clones were read by immunoSEQ multiplex PCR, and TCRdb kept only the in-frame ones, dropping some. The sample has around 2,100,000 clones; over 85% are singletons. Material: naive CD8+ T cells sorted from blood. All receptors derive from a man in his late teens or twenties in good health.

V and J are TRBV9 and TRBJ2-1; TRBD1 aligns across 7 bases. Germline loops: CDR1 SGDLS, CDR2 YYNGEE. Trimming at V came to 3 bases and at J to 4 bases, leaving 7 bases not matched to a gene. CDR3 length equals 15 residues. Here the CDR3 reads CASSATGVEYNEQFF. In DNA form, the CDR3 reads TGTGCCAGCAGCGCTACAGGGGTCGAATACAATGAGCAGTTCTTC.

V is TRBV4-1 and J is TRBJ1-3; D unclear. Looked up from germline, CDR1 is MGHRA and CDR2 is YSYEKL. V was cut by 4 bases and J by 0 bases, with 16 bases left in between. This CDR3 comprises 17 residues. CDR3 sequence (DNA): TGCGCCAGCAGCCTTTACCCGGACCGGCACTCTGGAAACACCATATATTTT. As protein: CASSLYPDRHSGNTIYF.

J is TRBJ2-1 and V is TRBV6-1; 8 bases are a match to TRBD2. The germline CDR1 and CDR2 sequences are MNHNS and SASEGT. The ends lost 0 bases at V and 10 bases at J; junction bases unmatched: 5. The CDR3 consists of 14 residues. The CDR3 DNA is TGTGCCAGCAGTGAAGCGCGGGAGGAAAAGGAGCAGTTCTTC. Its translation: CASSEAREEKEQFF.

The chain has TRBV27 and TRBJ2-7; D perhaps matches TRBD1 (5 bases). The V end lost 2 bases, the J end lost 7 bases, and 18 bases lay between the germline ends. Germline V gene data show CDR1 as MNHEY and CDR2 as SMNVEV (reference sequence). The CDR3 contains 15 residues. The CDR3 protein is CASSLGAAISEEQYF. CDR3 DNA: TGTGCCAGCAGTTTAGGGGCCGCGATCTCGGAAGAGCAGTACTTC.

The chain carries TRBV6-5 and TRBJ2-2; no firm D call. This CDR3 has 13 residues. V was pared by 0 bases and J by 6 bases, with 5 bases between. Germline V lookup: CDR1 MNHEY, CDR2 SVGAGI. The CDR3 DNA reads TGTGCCAGCAGTTACTCTTACGCCGGGGAGCTGTTTTTT. This gives the protein CASSYSYAGELFF.

The chain uses TRBV13 and TRBJ1-2; no reliable D call. Germline V lookup: CDR1 PRHDT, CDR2 FYEKMQ (reference sequence). The CDR3 has 13 amino acids. V lost 4 bases to trimming and J lost 7 bases, with 13 bases between them. CDR3 coding DNA: TGTGCCAGCAGCTCCACTTCACCCGGTGGCTACACCTTC. Its translation is CASSSTSPGGYTF.

The rearrangement links TRBV27 to TRBJ2-7; D remains ambiguous. In germline, CDR1 is MNHEY, CDR2 SMNVEV (reference sequence). The CDR3 loop spans 13 amino acids. Deletions cut 3 bases from V and 12 bases from J, with 18 bases between. CDR3 region: CASSFGVYFVGYF. CDR3 DNA: TGTGCCAGCAGTTTCGGTGTCTACTTTGTGGGGTACTTC.

J is TRBJ2-5 and V is TRBV7-3, with D perhaps TRBD1 (6 bases). CDR1 is SGHTA, CDR2 FQGTGA, per germline. Trimming stripped 5 bases from V and 1 base from J, with 17 bases between. This CDR3 comprises 16 residues. The CDR3 region is CASSRTLRGRQETQYF. In nucleotides, the CDR3 is TGTGCCAGCAGCCGAACCCTCAGGGGCCGCCAAGAGACCCAGTACTTC.

This chain uses TRBV28 with TRBJ1-5, with a weak D call TRBD1 (5 bases). V lost 5 bases and J 4 bases, leaving 12 bases between the germline ends. In germline, CDR1 is MDHEN, CDR2 SYDVKM. The CDR3 sequence is 14 residues long. The CDR3 DNA follows: TGTGCCAGCAGTGTCCGGGACCCAAATCAGCCCCAGCATTTT. Its translation: CASSVRDPNQPQHF.

The rearrangement links TRBV7-6 to TRBJ2-1; 7 nucleotides line up with TRBD2. The junction had 6 bases not matched to a gene; V was cut back by 2 bases and J by 5 bases. The CDR3 has 15 residues. Germline assignment: CDR1 SGHVS and CDR2 FNYEAQ. Here the CDR3 reads CASSLSVSGHNEQFF. CDR3 coding DNA: TGTGCCAGCAGCTTATCAGTTAGCGGGCACAATGAGCAGTTCTTC.

The rearrangement uses TRBV13 and TRBJ2-5; D gene ambiguous. Germline loops: CDR1 PRHDT, CDR2 FYEKMQ (reference sequence). V was clipped by 5 bases and J by 5 bases, with 15 bases between them. CDR3 length: 14 amino acids. CDR3 sequence reads: CASSVTGEMETQYF. Here the CDR3 DNA reads TGTGCCAGCAGCGTGACCGGAGAAATGGAGACCCAGTACTTC. Full variable domain (missing parts from reference TRBV13 and TRBJ2-5): AAGVIQSPRHLIKEKRETATLKCYPIPRHDTVYWYQQGPGQDPQFLISFYEKMQSDKGSIPDRFSAQQFSDYHSELNMSSLELGDSALYFCASSVTGEMETQYFGPGTRLLVL.

The table lists this clone with a count of one. The identical CDR3 is also encoded by other nucleotide sequences in the sample. This chain links TRBV27 with TRBJ2-7, with 7 bases that match TRBD1. V lost 8 bases to trimming and J lost 4 bases; unmatched junction nucleotides: 5. The CDR3 is 12 amino acids. Germline-derived CDR1 and CDR2 are MNHEY and SMNVEV (reference sequence). CDR3 in amino acids: CASSPQGYEQYF. For the CDR3, the DNA is TGTGCCAGCTCACCACAGGGGTACGAGCAGTACTTC.

The chain links TRBV7-9 to TRBJ1-1, with a weak D call TRBD1 (5 bases). CDR1 is SEHNR and CDR2 is FQNEAQ in the germline V gene (reference sequence). Trimming left V 5 bases short and J 5 bases short, with 21 bases between. This CDR3 is 16 amino acids long. This CDR3 reads CASSPDKGPRGTEAFF. The CDR3 coding sequence is TGTGCCAGCAGCCCAGACAAGGGGCCCCGGGGGACTGAAGCTTTCTTT.

This chain connects TRBV5-6 to TRBJ2-7, with 8 positions matching TRBD1. The CDR3 is 12 amino acids. Germline lookup yields CDR1 SGHDT and CDR2 YYEEEE. The junction had 4 bases not matched to a gene; V was cut back by 7 bases and J by 4 bases. The CDR3: CASGTGYYEQYF. CDR3 bases: TGTGCCAGCGGGACAGGCTATTACGAGCAGTACTTC.